One and the same sample provided the 5 T cell receptor beta chains below, sequenced in a study of OX40 agonist ivuxolimab in advanced cancers. Measured with immunoSEQ multiplex PCR; TCRdb has only the in-frame clones, and not every one. This table has 65,000 or so clones, around 84% appearing once. The material was CD4+ or CD8+ T cells sorted from blood, obtained in a trial of the OX40 agonist ivuxolimab. The receptors derive from an adult with an advanced solid tumor such as melanoma, head and neck, liver or kidney cancer.

This clone turned up a few times. The chain's CDR3 is CASSLVSGPRNQPQHF. Here the CDR3 DNA reads TGTGCCAGCAGCTTAGTTTCGGGACCAAGGAATCAGCCCCAGCATTTT. V is TRBV7-2 and J is TRBJ1-5; maybe TRBD1 (5 bases). CDR3 length equals 16 residues. Between the trimmed V and J ends, which lost 1 base and 4 bases, there was a span of 14 bases. Germline V CDR1 and CDR2: SGHTA, FQGNSA.

This chain joins TRBV5-6 and TRBJ2-1; TRBD1 matches 7 bases. CDR3 length: 14 amino acids. With V trimmed by 3 bases and J by 9 bases, 9 bases remained unmatched. CDR1 and CDR2 (germline): SGHDT, YYEEEE. The CDR3 reads CASSSDRVFSEQFF. The DNA for the CDR3 is TGTGCCAGCAGCTCCGACAGGGTTTTTTCTGAGCAGTTCTTC. Together with reference TRBV5-6 and TRBJ2-1, the CDR3 gives the full variable domain: DAGVTQSPTHLIKTRGQQVTLRCSPKSGHDTVSWYQQALGQGPQFIFQYYEEEERQRGNFPDRFSGHQFPNYSSELNVNALLLGDSALYLCASSSDRVFSEQFFGPGTRLTVL.

The chain carries TRBV9 and TRBJ1-1; D is unresolved. CDR1 is SGDLS and CDR2 is YYNGEE in the germline V gene. The CDR3 sequence is 14 residues long. The V end lost 0 bases, the J end lost 0 bases, and 6 bases lay between the germline ends. CDR3 residues: CASSVDSLNTEAFF. The CDR3 coding sequence is TGTGCCAGCAGCGTAGACAGCCTGAACACTGAAGCTTTCTTT.

This clone is a singleton in its sample. This rearrangement joins TRBV5-1 to TRBJ2-2; D is possibly TRBD2 (7 bases). Trimming removed 0 bases at V and 4 bases at J, with 16 bases between. The CDR3 is 17 amino acids. The germline V gene encodes CDR1 SGHRS and CDR2 YFSETQ. CDR3 DNA sequence: TGCGCCAGCAGCTTGGGGCCGGGGGGCCAGGGCACCGGGGAGCTGTTTTTT. Its translation is CASSLGPGGQGTGELFF.

The V and J genes are TRBV6-4 and TRBJ1-4; D not resolved. V lost 2 bases to trimming and J lost 7 bases, with 8 bases between them. This CDR3 has 13 residues. Germline V gene lookup returns CDR1 MRHNA and CDR2 SNTAGT. DNA of the CDR3: TGTGCCAGCAGTGACAGGGAGGGTGAAAAACTGTTTTTT. Translating it yields CASSDREGEKLFF.